The 32 T cell receptor beta chains below come from one sample, sequenced in a study of identical twins. TCRdb analysed the 5' RACE reads with MiXCR anew, one entry per CDR3 protein. The table lists 650,000 to 750,000 distinct CDR3 sequences, about 20% of them singletons, with approximately 4.3% in the top ten. These records were also assigned to another study, of T cells expressing NK-cell markers.

Sequenced material: PBMCs. The receptor source for this set is a woman aged 18-29 years in good health.

This clonotype has only a few counts. This chain joins TRBV7-9 and TRBJ2-7, with 10 bases matching TRBD1. Germline V lookup: CDR1 SEHNR, CDR2 FQNEAQ (reference sequence). The trim removed 7 bases at V and 7 bases at J, leaving 10 bases unmatched. The CDR3 has 14 residues. CDR3 residues: CASTPDRGLAEQYF. The CDR3 DNA reads as TGTGCCAGCACCCCAGACAGGGGGCTCGCAGAGCAGTACTTC. Drawing the rest from reference TRBV7-9 and TRBJ2-7, the complete variable domain is DTGVSQNPRHKITKRGQNVTFRCDPISEHNRLYWYRQTLGQGPEFLTYFQNEAQLEKSRLLSDRFSAERPKGSFSTLEIQRTEQGDSAMYLCASTPDRGLAEQYFGPGTRLTVT.

This clonotype was picked up a small number of times. The rearrangement links TRBV5-1 to TRBJ2-5; D is possibly TRBD1 (6 bases). This CDR3 comprises 13 residues. CDR1 is SGHRS and CDR2 is YFSETQ in the germline V gene. Trimming pared 1 base from V and 4 bases from J, leaving 8 bases between. As DNA, the CDR3 is TGCGCCAGCAGCTTGTACAGGGCAGAGACCCAGTACTTC. It encodes CASSLYRAETQYF.

This clonotype was observed at least ten times. CDR3 DNA sequence: TGCAGCGTTCCAAATCCAGGTGATGAGCAGTTCTTC. Its protein product is CSVPNPGDEQFF. V usage is TRBV29-1 and J usage is TRBJ2-1; D call uncertain. Germline CDR1 and CDR2: SQVTM and ANQGSEA. Between the trimmed V and J ends, which lost 5 bases and 8 bases, there was a span of 13 bases. The CDR3 is made up of 12 amino acids.

The V gene is TRBV5-1, the J gene TRBJ2-1; TRBD2 matches 12 bases. With V trimmed by 2 bases and J by 6 bases, 9 bases remained unmatched. The germline V gene encodes CDR1 SGHRS and CDR2 YFSETQ. CDR3 size: 17 residues. DNA for the CDR3: TGCGCCAGCAGCTTCATTCCGGGACTAGCGGGCTCCAATGAGCAGTTCTTC. Its protein product is CASSFIPGLAGSNEQFF.

The chain employs TRBV7-7 and TRBJ2-2; D unclear. The CDR3 is 12 amino acids. The V and J ends lost 10 bases and 3 bases respectively, with 9 bases between them. CDR1 is SSHAT and CDR2 is FNYEAQ in the germline V gene (reference sequence). CDR3 residues: CATPRDTGELFF. The CDR3 nucleotides are TGTGCCACACCCCGGGACACCGGGGAGCTGTTTTTT.

The chain has TRBV12-3 or TRBV12-4 and TRBJ2-3, with 7 bases fitting TRBD2. V shed 2 bases, J shed 11 bases, and the junction held 4 bases outside the gene matches. The CDR3 has 12 amino acids. CDR3 in DNA: TGTGCCAGCAGTTTATCCGGGGGGATGCAGTATTTT. This sequence encodes CASSLSGGMQYF.

This clonotype was detected ten times or more. The rearrangement joins TRBV11-1 to TRBJ2-1; D not resolved. CDR1 and CDR2 from the germline V gene are SGHAT and FQDESV (reference sequence). V lost 1 base to trimming and J lost 0 bases, with 16 bases between them. The CDR3 spans 18 residues. The DNA for the CDR3 is TGTGCCAGCAGCTTAGATCTGGTGCGGTACAGCTCCTACAATGAGCAGTTCTTC. This encodes CASSLDLVRYSSYNEQFF.

This clonotype was observed a handful of times. The chain employs TRBV20-1 and TRBJ2-7; TRBD1 or TRBD2 may be the D gene (5 bases each). Germline V gene data show CDR1 as DFQATT and CDR2 as SNEGSKA (reference sequence). The CDR3 sequence is 13 residues long. The V gene lost 3 bases and the J gene lost 5 bases, with 14 bases spanning the gap. The CDR3 coding sequence is TGCAGTGCTAGGGGACCCGGGGCCGACGAGCAGTACTTC. Translated, it gives CSARGPGADEQYF.

This clonotype appeared a few times. This rearrangement joins TRBV7-9 to TRBJ2-7; 7 bases agree with TRBD1. The J segment lost 3 bases and the V segment lost 6 bases, leaving 8 bases of the junction unmatched. The CDR3 consists of 14 residues. In germline, CDR1 is SEHNR, CDR2 FQNEAQ (reference sequence). As DNA, the CDR3 is TGTGCCAGCAGTTTCACGACAGGGAGCTACGAGCAGTACTTC. It is translated as CASSFTTGSYEQYF. Together with reference TRBV7-9 and TRBJ2-7, the CDR3 gives the full variable domain: DTGVSQNPRHKITKRGQNVTFRCDPISEHNRLYWYRQTLGQGPEFLTYFQNEAQLEKSRLLSDRFSAERPKGSFSTLEIQRTEQGDSAMYLCASSFTTGSYEQYFGPGTRLTVT.

In this sample, this clonotype turned up a few times. This chain connects TRBV29-1 to TRBJ2-1; TRBD2 aligns across 7 bases. The CDR3 is 13 residues long. Unmatched junction bases numbered 6, after V lost 8 bases and J lost 2 bases. Germline V gene sequence: CDR1 SQVTM, CDR2 ANQGSEA. The CDR3 DNA sequence: TGCAGCTCCCCCGGGGGGACCTACAATGAGCAGTTCTTC. The encoded protein is CSSPGGTYNEQFF.

V usage is TRBV10-1 and J usage is TRBJ1-1; 7 bases map to TRBD1. J was trimmed by 3 bases and V by 6 bases; bases with no gene match: 10. The CDR3 is made up of 15 amino acids. Germline V gene sequence: CDR1 WNHNN, CDR2 SYGVQD (reference sequence). CDR3: CASRILQGLYTEAFF. CDR3 DNA sequence: TGCGCCAGCAGAATACTACAGGGGCTGTACACTGAAGCTTTCTTT.

The CDR3 loop is CASSPRQTTGNTIYF. The CDR3 nucleotides read TGCGCCAGCAGCCCCCGACAGACGACTGGAAACACCATATATTTT. The rearrangement links TRBV5-1 to TRBJ1-3; D might be TRBD1 (5 bases). The V and J ends lost 4 bases and 2 bases respectively, with 13 bases between them. This CDR3 region has 15 residues. The germline gives CDR1 SGHRS, CDR2 YFSETQ.

This clonotype was seen a few times. V and J are TRBV6-2 or TRBV6-3 and TRBJ2-5; 10 nucleotides line up with TRBD1. Germline CDR1 is MNHEY and CDR2 is SVGEGT. The CDR3 loop spans 15 amino acids. After removal of 6 bases from V and 6 bases from J, the junction contained 10 bases not matched to a gene. CDR3 sequence reads: CASSQEDRGRKTQYF. CDR3 in DNA: TGTGCCAGCAGCCAGGAAGACAGGGGGCGGAAGACCCAGTACTTC.

The CDR3 nucleotides are TGTGCCAGCACCAACGACGGTGAGCAGTTCTTC. It specifies CASTNDGEQFF. The genes are TRBV12-3 or TRBV12-4 and TRBJ2-1; D ambiguous. The length of the CDR3 is 11 residues. V gave up 7 bases and J gave up 9 bases, with 10 bases separating them.

This clonotype was detected only a few times. The V gene is TRBV7-9, the J gene TRBJ2-1; TRBD2 matches 14 bases. The V and J ends lost 5 bases and 8 bases, in that order; junction bases with no gene match: 5. Germline CDR1 and CDR2: SEHNR and FQNEAQ (reference sequence). The CDR3 contains 15 residues. The CDR3 is CASSRTSGGRDEQFF. The CDR3 DNA reads as TGTGCCAGCAGCCGGACTAGCGGGGGGCGTGATGAGCAGTTCTTC.

This clonotype was seen more than once but under ten times. This chain connects TRBV6-1 to TRBJ2-7; possible D gene TRBD1, 6 bases. V dropped 6 bases and J dropped 4 bases, with 22 bases sitting between them. CDR1 and CDR2 (germline): MNHNS, SASEGT. The CDR3 has 16 amino acids. This CDR3 reads CASSSHQGGELYEQYF. DNA for the CDR3: TGTGCCAGCAGCTCCCACCAAGGGGGAGAACTATACGAGCAGTACTTC.

This clonotype was seen ten or more times. The chain employs TRBV29-1 and TRBJ2-5; TRBD1 matches 8 bases. CDR1 and CDR2 from the germline V gene are SQVTM and ANQGSEA. Trimming took 7 bases from V and 5 from J; bases not matched to a gene: 18. CDR3 length: 16 amino acids. The CDR3 is CSAWGFGQGALETQYF. The CDR3 DNA sequence: TGCAGCGCCTGGGGGTTTGGGCAGGGGGCATTGGAGACCCAGTACTTC.

This clonotype was counted many times. V and J are TRBV5-5 and TRBJ2-1, with a tentative D call TRBD1 (6 bases). Germline-derived CDR1 and CDR2 are SGHKS and YYEKEE (reference sequence). This CDR3 has 16 amino acids. The V gene lost 0 bases and the J gene lost 4 bases, with 14 bases spanning the gap. CDR3 sequence reads: CASSLVQGSTYNEQFF. In DNA, the CDR3 is TGTGCCAGCAGCTTGGTTCAGGGGTCTACGTACAATGAGCAGTTCTTC.

This clonotype turned up a few times. The chain uses TRBV20-1 and TRBJ1-1; TRBD1 might be the D (5 bases). V was shortened by 3 bases and J by 6 bases, with 8 bases between the two germline ends. The CDR3 has 11 amino acids. Germline CDR1 reads DFQATT; CDR2 reads SNEGSKA (reference sequence). CDR3 sequence reads: CSASRGAEAFF. The CDR3 DNA reads as TGCAGTGCTAGCCGAGGGGCTGAAGCTTTCTTT.

The V gene is TRBV7-2, the J gene TRBJ1-1, with D tentatively TRBD1 (6 bases). In germline, CDR1 is SGHTA, CDR2 FQGNSA. V was trimmed by 4 bases and J by 0 bases, leaving 12 bases between them. The CDR3 contains 15 residues. The CDR3 here is CASSSQGTMNTEAFF. CDR3 coding DNA: TGTGCCAGCAGCTCACAGGGTACAATGAACACTGAAGCTTTCTTT.

The chain uses TRBV12-3 or TRBV12-4 and TRBJ1-2, with D possibly TRBD1 on 6 matching bases. The CDR3 spans 16 residues. Trimming pared 3 bases from V and 8 bases from J, leaving 22 bases between. Here the CDR3 DNA reads TGTGCCAGCAGTTTGTCGGGCAGGGGTTTGCAGCGGGGCTACACCTTC. The encoded protein is CASSLSGRGLQRGYTF.

Only a few counts were recorded for this clonotype. The CDR3 coding sequence is TGTGCCAGCAGCGCCCGCCCTAGCGGGAGTGAGCAGTTCTTC. Protein sequence: CASSARPSGSEQFF. V gene TRBV7-2 combines with J gene TRBJ2-1, with TRBD2 matching 10 bases. This CDR3 is built from 14 residues. V lost 5 bases and J lost 9; bases outside the gene matches: 7. Germline V gene lookup returns CDR1 SGHTA and CDR2 FQGNSA.

This clonotype was detected only a few times. V and J are TRBV7-2 and TRBJ2-7, with D maybe TRBD1 (5 bases). Per the germline V gene, CDR1 is SGHTA and CDR2 is FQGNSA. The CDR3 sequence is 14 residues long. V shed 5 bases and J shed 2 bases, with 13 bases lying between them. CDR3 sequence: CASSRVRGTYEQYF. The CDR3 DNA reads as TGTGCCAGCAGCCGGGTTAGGGGTACCTACGAGCAGTACTTC. The whole variable domain, remainder taken from reference TRBV7-2 and TRBJ2-7, is GAGVSQSPSNKVTEKGKDVELRCDPISGHTALYWYRQSLGQGLEFLIYFQGNSAPDKSGLPSDRFSAERTGGSVSTLTIQRTQQEDSAVYLCASSRVRGTYEQYFGPGTRLTVT.

This clonotype has just a few counts. V and J are TRBV12-5 and TRBJ2-3; D is perhaps TRBD1 or TRBD2 (6 bases each). The germline gives CDR1 LGHNT, CDR2 FRNRAP. This CDR3 spans 15 amino acids. V dropped 4 bases and J dropped 4 bases, with 15 bases sitting between them. The CDR3 is CASGSRGADPDTQYF. The CDR3 nucleotides read TGTGCTAGTGGTTCGAGGGGGGCAGATCCAGATACGCAGTATTTT.

The chain joins TRBV10-3 to TRBJ1-1; D is uncertain. The length of the CDR3 is 13 residues. V was shortened by 5 bases and J by 7 bases, with 14 bases between the two germline ends. Per the germline V gene, CDR1 is ENHRY and CDR2 is SYGVKD. The CDR3 region has the DNA TGTGCCATCAGTCGAAGCGAGAGAAATGAAGCTTTCTTT. It encodes CAISRSERNEAFF.

The chain is built from TRBV20-1 and TRBJ1-4, with TRBD1 matching over 9 bases. V trimming: 1 base; J trimming: 3 bases; junction bases outside the gene matches: 3. The V gene's germline CDR1 is DFQATT and CDR2 SNEGSKA (reference sequence). The CDR3 length is 15 residues. CDR3 coding DNA: TGCAGTGCTAGAGGGCGACAGGGGGCTAATGAAAAACTGTTTTTT. This gives the protein CSARGRQGANEKLFF.

This chain joins TRBV2 and TRBJ1-2, with D perhaps matching TRBD1 (6 bases). CDR3 length: 12 amino acids. Germline lookup yields CDR1 SNHLY and CDR2 FYNNEI. The germline V and J ends were trimmed by 7 bases and 7 bases, with 13 bases remaining between them. In DNA form, the CDR3 reads TGTGCCAGCACCGTACAGGGTTCTGGCTACACCTTC. Amino acids: CASTVQGSGYTF.

This clonotype was observed a few times. This chain links TRBV9 with TRBJ2-7; D may be TRBD1 (5 bases). Germline assignment: CDR1 SGDLS and CDR2 YYNGEE. The CDR3 has 17 residues. The V end was cut by 0 bases, the J end by 4 bases, with 20 bases between. CDR3 residues: CASSVGVSSMQGYEQYF. DNA of the CDR3: TGTGCCAGCAGCGTAGGAGTGTCGAGTATGCAGGGTTACGAGCAGTACTTC. The full variable domain, its missing parts supplied by reference TRBV9 and TRBJ2-7, is DSGVTQTPKHLITATGQRVTLRCSPRSGDLSVYWYQQSLDQGLQFLIQYYNGEERAKGNILERFSAQQFPDLHSELNLSSLELGDSALYFCASSVGVSSMQGYEQYFGPGTRLTVT.

J is TRBJ2-3 and V is TRBV7-9, with 10 bases that match TRBD2. The CDR3 length is 14 residues. Trimming at V came to 5 bases and at J to 4 bases, leaving 3 bases not matched to a gene. The germline V gene has CDR1 SEHNR and CDR2 FQNEAQ (reference sequence). This chain's CDR3 is CASSDGLAADTQYF. The CDR3 bases are TGTGCCAGCAGCGACGGACTAGCGGCAGATACGCAGTATTTT.

The chain links TRBV6-5 to TRBJ2-5; the D is unclear. Per the germline V gene, CDR1 is MNHEY and CDR2 is SVGAGI. This CDR3 contains 13 residues. The ends were cut back, 0 bases at V and 5 bases at J, with 7 bases in the middle. DNA of the CDR3: TGTGCCAGCAGTTACTCCCCCCTCGAGACCCAGTACTTC. Its translation is CASSYSPLETQYF.

There are many counts of this clonotype. The chain joins TRBV29-1 to TRBJ2-1; TRBD1 aligns across 8 bases. The CDR3 runs to 13 residues. Germline V gene lookup returns CDR1 SQVTM and CDR2 ANQGSEA. Losses at the gene ends were 5 bases for V and 3 bases for J; bases not matched to a gene: 3. The CDR3 spells CSVRDRGYNEQFF. The CDR3 bases are TGCAGCGTTCGAGACAGGGGCTACAATGAGCAGTTCTTC.

This chain connects TRBV6-1 to TRBJ2-3; D unresolved. The CDR3 has 17 residues. The V end lost 6 bases, the J end lost 0 bases, and 19 bases lay between the germline ends. Germline V gives CDR1 MNHNS, CDR2 SASEGT. The CDR3: CASSPKFRAGSTDTQYF. The CDR3 DNA follows: TGTGCCAGCAGCCCCAAGTTTAGGGCCGGGAGCACAGATACGCAGTATTTT.